Listed below are T cell receptor beta chains from one sample, sequenced in a study of sequential checkpoint blockade in melanoma. Produced via immunoSEQ multiplex PCR; TCRdb's table is partial and in-frame only. This sample carries over 15,000 clones, roughly 53% of them seen once, and the ten largest clones take approximately 15%. This sample comprised CD8+ T cells sorted from blood (inferred from file names), obtained from a patient given nivolumab and ipilimumab in sequence. The receptors derive from a human donor with melanoma. CDR3s include the opening cysteine and the closing phenylalanine or tryptophan.

v_call: TRBV10-3
cdr3_aa: CAISVKGGMNTEAFF

v_call: TRBV18
cdr3_aa: CASSPQGTGGHEQYF

v_call: TRBV6-6
cdr3_aa: CASSYIGRSELFF

v_call: TRBV10-3
cdr3_aa: CAISDWTTGSTDTQYF

v_call: TRBV7-9
cdr3_aa: CASSLGPGFAYEQYF

v_call: TRBV29-1
cdr3_aa: CSVEEGTSYNEQFF

v_call: TRBV6-1
cdr3_aa: CASSELAGGPNEQFF

v_call: TRBV9
cdr3_aa: CASSTPGTGLETQYF

v_call: TRBV11-2
cdr3_aa: CASGDRGSAYEQYF

v_call: TRBV5-6
cdr3_aa: CASSLGRGHYEQYF

v_call: TRBV9
cdr3_aa: CASSPSKGVSYNEQFF

v_call: TRBV4-2
cdr3_aa: CASSPRTGYQPQHF

v_call: TRBV19
cdr3_aa: CASSDRQSTQYF

v_call: TRBV6-5
cdr3_aa: CASTGGGYGYTF

v_call: TRBV18
cdr3_aa: CASSPNSYEQYF

v_call: TRBV6-6
cdr3_aa: CASSLGTLTEAFF

v_call: TRBV9
cdr3_aa: CASSISGGAVDTQYF

v_call: TRBV4-2
cdr3_aa: CASSQEAVTNQPQHF

v_call: TRBV6-5
cdr3_aa: CASSEIEGGEQYF

v_call: TRBV7-9
cdr3_aa: CASSSGMWPYEQYF

v_call: TRBV27
cdr3_aa: CASSHGTGGGLSYEQYF

v_call: TRBV7-6
cdr3_aa: CASSTRDRGAGNTIYF

v_call: TRBV7-6
cdr3_aa: CASSATTRTSGYTDTQYF

v_call: TRBV29-1
cdr3_aa: CSVGALTGTAFF

v_call: TRBV5-6
cdr3_aa: CASSQDSSETQYF

v_call: TRBV6-6
cdr3_aa: CASSLAIHTDTQYF

v_call: TRBV5-6
cdr3_aa: CASSLRAGLFYEQYF

v_call: TRBV2
cdr3_aa: CASSDVAGARTDTQYF

v_call: TRBV6-5
cdr3_aa: CASSSQGLVTEQYF

v_call: TRBV10-1
cdr3_aa: CASSLLNTGNEQFF

v_call: TRBV6-4
cdr3_aa: CASSLSGLNYYNEQFF

v_call: TRBV4-1
cdr3_aa: CASSYEGGTGGMNTEAFF

v_call: TRBV2
cdr3_aa: CASRQGNNEQFF

v_call: TRBV5-1
cdr3_aa: CASSVGQGLINEQFF

v_call: TRBV11-2
cdr3_aa: CASSWGVADTQYF

v_call: TRBV6-5
cdr3_aa: CASSYKGGGVAYTF

v_call: TRBV27
cdr3_aa: CASSQGPYPDTQYF

v_call: TRBV28
cdr3_aa: CASSFYNPEAQHF

v_call: TRBV25-1
cdr3_aa: CASSEYKTGPGELFF

v_call: TRBV19
cdr3_aa: CASSIWGQGDEQYF

v_call: TRBV11-2
cdr3_aa: CASSNRQGGGNTIYF

v_call: TRBV7-9
cdr3_aa: CASSLDLAGGPETQYF

v_call: TRBV6-5
cdr3_aa: CASSYGLYNEQFF

v_call: TRBV13
cdr3_aa: CASSLGRASGVGEQFF

v_call: TRBV18
cdr3_aa: CASSPKPGGPGMNTEAFF

v_call: TRBV6-6
cdr3_aa: CASSPSPLPQYF

v_call: TRBV27
cdr3_aa: CASSSLAGNSVEQYF

v_call: TRBV6-1
cdr3_aa: CASLAGGVTGELFF

v_call: TRBV7-6
cdr3_aa: CASSLDPGAYEQYF